The rows below give T cell receptor beta chains drawn from one sample of a study of T-cell memory formation after mild COVID-19. TCRdb re-analysed the 5' RACE reads in MiXCR, keeping a single row per CDR3 protein. Of hundreds of thousands of distinct CDR3 sequences listed, more than 15% were seen once; the top ten hold 22%. Sample: PBMCs or a T cell subset sorted from them (not recorded which). The receptors here all came from a man younger than 35 who had mild COVID-19 (a few samples of this study predate the infection). Cell type and time point are not known. CDR3s include the opening cysteine and the closing phenylalanine or tryptophan. The order of the fields is clone size, D gene, J gene, V gene, CDR3 protein, CDR3 DNA. D genes are given only for firm matches. Only some rows state a clone size, as once, few, many or a class for expanded clones.

clone_size: NA; d_call: TRBD2; j_call: TRBJ2-1; v_call: TRBV4-2; cdr3_aa: CASSHPTGGGTYNEQFF; cdr3_nt: TGTGCCAGCAGCCACCCTACGGGGGGGGGGACTTACAATGAGCAGTTCTTC
clone_size: few; d_call: TRBD2; j_call: TRBJ2-5; v_call: TRBV24-1; cdr3_aa: CATSEAGDEETQYF; cdr3_nt: TGTGCCACCAGTGAGGCGGGGGACGAAGAGACCCAGTACTTC
clone_size: NA; d_call: NA; j_call: TRBJ2-1; v_call: TRBV5-1; cdr3_aa: CASSQEGWGHHSYNEQFF; cdr3_nt: TGCGCCAGCAGCCAAGAAGGTTGGGGGCACCACTCCTACAATGAGCAGTTCTTC
clone_size: few; d_call: NA; j_call: TRBJ2-7; v_call: TRBV5-1; cdr3_aa: CASSDSYSYEQYF; cdr3_nt: TGCGCCAGCAGTGACAGTTACTCCTACGAGCAGTACTTC
clone_size: many; d_call: NA; j_call: TRBJ2-5; v_call: TRBV29-1; cdr3_aa: CSVDLHRAYQETQYF; cdr3_nt: TGCAGCGTTGATTTGCACAGGGCGTACCAAGAGACCCAGTACTTC
clone_size: NA; d_call: NA; j_call: TRBJ2-7; v_call: TRBV12-3/TRBV12-4; cdr3_aa: CASSFPGGYEQYF; cdr3_nt: TGTGCCAGCAGTTTCCCAGGGGGGTACGAGCAGTACTTC
clone_size: NA; d_call: TRBD1; j_call: TRBJ2-5; v_call: TRBV7-2; cdr3_aa: CASSFIEGAKTQYF; cdr3_nt: TGTGCCAGCAGCTTCATTGAGGGGGCTAAGACCCAGTACTTC
clone_size: once; d_call: NA; j_call: TRBJ1-2; v_call: TRBV2; cdr3_aa: CASSAVGGDTF; cdr3_nt: TGTGCCAGCAGTGCAGTTGGAGGGGACACCTTC
clone_size: few; d_call: TRBD1; j_call: TRBJ2-7; v_call: TRBV12-3/TRBV12-4; cdr3_aa: CASRLRTGSYEQYF; cdr3_nt: TGTGCCAGCAGACTAAGGACAGGCTCCTACGAGCAGTACTTC
clone_size: few; d_call: NA; j_call: TRBJ1-6; v_call: TRBV12-3/TRBV12-4; cdr3_aa: CASSLGASPLHF; cdr3_nt: TGTGCCAGCAGTTTAGGAGCTTCTCCCCTCCACTTT